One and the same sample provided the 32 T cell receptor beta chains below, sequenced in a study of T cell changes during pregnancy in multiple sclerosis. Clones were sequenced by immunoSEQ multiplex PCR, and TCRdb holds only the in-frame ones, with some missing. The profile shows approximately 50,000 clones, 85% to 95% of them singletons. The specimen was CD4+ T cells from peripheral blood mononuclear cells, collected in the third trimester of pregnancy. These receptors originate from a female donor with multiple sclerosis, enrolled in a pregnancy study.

As DNA, the CDR3 is TGTGCCAGCAGCTTAGGTCGGGGGGGCCGGGTGCTAGGTCAGCCCCAGCATTTT. Translation: CASSLGRGGRVLGQPQHF. This chain connects TRBV7-2 to TRBJ1-5; possibly TRBD1 for D (6 bases). V dropped 1 base and J dropped 6 bases, with 22 bases sitting between them. CDR3 size: 18 residues. CDR1 SGHTA and CDR2 FQGNSA come from the germline V gene.

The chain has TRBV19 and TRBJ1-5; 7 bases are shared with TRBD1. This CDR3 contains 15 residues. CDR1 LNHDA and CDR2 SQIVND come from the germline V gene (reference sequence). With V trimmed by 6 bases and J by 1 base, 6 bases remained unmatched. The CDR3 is CASRTKGASNQPQHF. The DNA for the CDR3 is TGTGCCAGTAGAACTAAGGGGGCGAGCAATCAGCCCCAGCATTTT.

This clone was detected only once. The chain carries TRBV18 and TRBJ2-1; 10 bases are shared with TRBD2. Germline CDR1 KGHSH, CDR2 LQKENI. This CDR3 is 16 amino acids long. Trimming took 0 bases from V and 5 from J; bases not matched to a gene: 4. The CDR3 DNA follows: TGTGCCAGCTCACCACCCAGCGGGAGGGCCGACAATGAGCAGTTCTTC. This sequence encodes CASSPPSGRADNEQFF.

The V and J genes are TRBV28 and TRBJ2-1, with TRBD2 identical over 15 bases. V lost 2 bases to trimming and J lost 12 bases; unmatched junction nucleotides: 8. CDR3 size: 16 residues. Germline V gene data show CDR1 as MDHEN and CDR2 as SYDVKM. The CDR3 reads CASSLLWTSGRAWQFF. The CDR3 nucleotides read TGTGCCAGCAGTTTACTTTGGACTAGCGGGAGGGCCTGGCAGTTCTTC. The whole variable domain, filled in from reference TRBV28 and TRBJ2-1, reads DVKVTQSSRYLVKRTGEKVFLECVQDMDHENMFWYRQDPGLGLRLIYFSYDVKMKEKGDIPEGYSVSREKKERFSLILESASTNQTSMYLCASSLLWTSGRAWQFFGPGTRLTVL.

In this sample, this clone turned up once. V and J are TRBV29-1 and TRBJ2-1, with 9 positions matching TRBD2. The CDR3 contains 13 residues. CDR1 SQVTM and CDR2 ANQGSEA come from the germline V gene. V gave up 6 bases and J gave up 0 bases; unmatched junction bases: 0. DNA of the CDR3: TGCAGCGTGCGGGGGGGCTCCTACAATGAGCAGTTCTTC. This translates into CSVRGGSYNEQFF.

The CDR3 nucleotides are TGTGCCAGTAGCCTTCAACAGCCGGTGGGTCGCAATCAGCCCCAGCATTTT. Protein: CASSLQQPVGRNQPQHF. V is TRBV19 and J is TRBJ1-5, with no clear D. The germline V gene has CDR1 LNHDA and CDR2 SQIVND (reference sequence). The CDR3 covers 17 residues. Trimming took 6 bases from V and 2 from J, leaving 20 bases between them.

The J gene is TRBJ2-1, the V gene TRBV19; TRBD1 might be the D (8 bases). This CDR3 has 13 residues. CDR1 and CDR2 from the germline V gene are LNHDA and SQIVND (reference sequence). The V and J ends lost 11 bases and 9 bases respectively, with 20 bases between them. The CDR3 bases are TGTGCCTCCAGGGGGCGGGAGTACGTTGAGCAGTTCTTC. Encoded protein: CASRGREYVEQFF.

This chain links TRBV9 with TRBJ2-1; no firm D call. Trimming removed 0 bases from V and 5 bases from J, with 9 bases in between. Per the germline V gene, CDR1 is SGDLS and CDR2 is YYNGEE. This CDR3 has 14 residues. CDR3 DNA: TGTGCCAGCAGCGTAGATAGTCAAAACAATGAGCAGTTCTTC. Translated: CASSVDSQNNEQFF.

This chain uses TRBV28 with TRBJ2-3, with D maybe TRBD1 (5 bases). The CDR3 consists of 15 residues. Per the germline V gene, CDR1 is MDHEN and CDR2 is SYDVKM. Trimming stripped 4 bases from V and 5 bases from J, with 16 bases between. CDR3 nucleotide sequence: TGTGCCAGCAGTTCCCCCCAGGGTTTAAGAGATACGCAGTATTTT. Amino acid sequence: CASSSPQGLRDTQYF.

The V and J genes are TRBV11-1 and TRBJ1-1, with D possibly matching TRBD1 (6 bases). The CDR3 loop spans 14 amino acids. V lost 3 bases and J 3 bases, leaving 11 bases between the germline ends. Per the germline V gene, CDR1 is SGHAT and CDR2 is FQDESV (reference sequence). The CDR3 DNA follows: TGTGCCAGCAGCTTTAGGACAGAGTACACTGAAGCTTTCTTT. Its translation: CASSFRTEYTEAFF.

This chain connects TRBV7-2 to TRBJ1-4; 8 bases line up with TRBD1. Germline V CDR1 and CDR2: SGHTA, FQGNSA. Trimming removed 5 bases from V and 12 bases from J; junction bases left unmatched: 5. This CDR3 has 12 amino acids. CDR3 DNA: TGTGCCAGCAGCACCCGGACAGGGCAACTGTTTTTT. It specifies CASSTRTGQLFF.

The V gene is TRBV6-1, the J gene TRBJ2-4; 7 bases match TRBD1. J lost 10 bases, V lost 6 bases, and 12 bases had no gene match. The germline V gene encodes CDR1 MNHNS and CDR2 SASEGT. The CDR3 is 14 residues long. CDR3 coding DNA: TGTGCCAGCAGGGGGGACAGCCAGGTGGGAATTCAGTACTTC. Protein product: CASRGDSQVGIQYF.

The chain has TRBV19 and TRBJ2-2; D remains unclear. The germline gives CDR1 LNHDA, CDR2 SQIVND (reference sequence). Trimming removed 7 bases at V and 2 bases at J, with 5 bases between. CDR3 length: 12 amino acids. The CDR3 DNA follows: TGTGCCAGTAATCTTAACACCGGGGAGCTGTTTTTT. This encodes CASNLNTGELFF.

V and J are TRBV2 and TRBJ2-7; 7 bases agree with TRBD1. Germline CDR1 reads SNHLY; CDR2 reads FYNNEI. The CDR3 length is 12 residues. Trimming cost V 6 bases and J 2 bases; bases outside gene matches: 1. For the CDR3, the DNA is TGTGCCAGCAGCGGACAGGCCTACGAGCAGTACTTC. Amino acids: CASSGQAYEQYF. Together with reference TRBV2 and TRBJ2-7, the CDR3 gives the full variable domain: EPEVTQTPSHQVTQMGQEVILRCVPISNHLYFYWYRQILGQKVEFLVSFYNNEISEKSEIFDDQFSVERPDGSNFTLKIRSTKLEDSAMYFCASSGQAYEQYFGPGTRLTVT.

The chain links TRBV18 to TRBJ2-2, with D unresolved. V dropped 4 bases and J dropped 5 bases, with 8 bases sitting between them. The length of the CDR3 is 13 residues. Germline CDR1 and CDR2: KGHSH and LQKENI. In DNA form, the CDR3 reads TGTGCCAGCTCACTATCGCGAACCGGGGAGCTGTTTTTT. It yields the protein CASSLSRTGELFF.

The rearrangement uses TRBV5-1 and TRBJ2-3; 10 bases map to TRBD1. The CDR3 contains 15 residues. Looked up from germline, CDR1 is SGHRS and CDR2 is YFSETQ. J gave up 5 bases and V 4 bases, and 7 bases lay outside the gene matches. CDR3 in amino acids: CASSLGQGYVDTQYF. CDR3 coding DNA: TGCGCCAGCAGCCTGGGACAGGGGTATGTAGATACGCAGTATTTT.

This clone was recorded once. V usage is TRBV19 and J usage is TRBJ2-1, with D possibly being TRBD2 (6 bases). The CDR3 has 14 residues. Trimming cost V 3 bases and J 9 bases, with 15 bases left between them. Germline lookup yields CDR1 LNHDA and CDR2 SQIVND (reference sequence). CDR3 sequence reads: CASSMRTTRGEQFF. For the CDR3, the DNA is TGTGCCAGTAGTATGAGGACTACCCGCGGTGAGCAGTTCTTC. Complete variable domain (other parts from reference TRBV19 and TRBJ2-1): DGGITQSPKYLFRKEGQNVTLSCEQNLNHDAMYWYRQDPGQGLRLIYYSQIVNDFQKGDIAEGYSVSREKKESFPLTVTSAQKNPTAFYLCASSMRTTRGEQFFGPGTRLTVL.

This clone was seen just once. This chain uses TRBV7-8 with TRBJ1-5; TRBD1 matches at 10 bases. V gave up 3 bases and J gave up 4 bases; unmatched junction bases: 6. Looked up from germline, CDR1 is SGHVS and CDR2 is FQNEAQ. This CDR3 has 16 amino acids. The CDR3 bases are TGTGCCAGCAGCTTGACAGGGGGCCTGTGGAATCAGCCCCAGCATTTT. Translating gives CASSLTGGLWNQPQHF.

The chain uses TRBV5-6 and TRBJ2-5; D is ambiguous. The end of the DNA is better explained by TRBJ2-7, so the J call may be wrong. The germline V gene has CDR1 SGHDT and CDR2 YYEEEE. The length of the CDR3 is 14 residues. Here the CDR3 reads CASSLVDSDYEQYF. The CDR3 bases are TGTGCCAGCAGCTTGGTTGACTCGGACTACGAGCAGTACTTC.

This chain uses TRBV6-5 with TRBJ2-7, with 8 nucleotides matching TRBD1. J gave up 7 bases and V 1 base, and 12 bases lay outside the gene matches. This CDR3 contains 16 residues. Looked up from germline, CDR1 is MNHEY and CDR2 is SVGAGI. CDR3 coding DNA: TGTGCCAGCAGTTACTTGTCCCAGACAGGGGCTAGGGAGCAGTACTTC. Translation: CASSYLSQTGAREQYF.

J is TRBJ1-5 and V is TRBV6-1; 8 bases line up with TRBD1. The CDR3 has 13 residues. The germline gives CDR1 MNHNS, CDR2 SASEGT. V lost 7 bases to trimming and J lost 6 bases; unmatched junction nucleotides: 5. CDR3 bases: TGTGCCAGCATGGCCAGGGGGCGTCAGCCCCAGCATTTT. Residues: CASMARGRQPQHF.

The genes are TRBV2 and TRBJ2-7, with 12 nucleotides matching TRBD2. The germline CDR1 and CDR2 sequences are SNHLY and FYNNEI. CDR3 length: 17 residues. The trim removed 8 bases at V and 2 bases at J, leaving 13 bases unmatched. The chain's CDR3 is CASLPGTSGPPTYEQYF. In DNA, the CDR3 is TGTGCCAGCTTACCCGGGACTAGCGGGCCCCCGACCTACGAGCAGTACTTC. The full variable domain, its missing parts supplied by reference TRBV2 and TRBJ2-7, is EPEVTQTPSHQVTQMGQEVILRCVPISNHLYFYWYRQILGQKVEFLVSFYNNEISEKSEIFDDQFSVERPDGSNFTLKIRSTKLEDSAMYFCASLPGTSGPPTYEQYFGPGTRLTVT.

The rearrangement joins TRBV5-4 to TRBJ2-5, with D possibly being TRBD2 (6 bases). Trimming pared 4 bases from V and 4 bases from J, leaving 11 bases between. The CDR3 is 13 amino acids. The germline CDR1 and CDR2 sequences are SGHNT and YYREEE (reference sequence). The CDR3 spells CASSPRGGETQYF. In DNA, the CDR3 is TGTGCCAGCAGCCCCCGGGGAGGAGAGACCCAGTACTTC.

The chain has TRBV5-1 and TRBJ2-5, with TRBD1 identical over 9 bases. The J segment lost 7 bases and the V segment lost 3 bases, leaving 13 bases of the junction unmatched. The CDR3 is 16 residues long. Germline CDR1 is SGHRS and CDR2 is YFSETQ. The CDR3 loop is CASSSQTRQGGGTQYF. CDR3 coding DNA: TGCGCCAGCAGCTCCCAAACCCGACAGGGGGGTGGGACCCAGTACTTC.

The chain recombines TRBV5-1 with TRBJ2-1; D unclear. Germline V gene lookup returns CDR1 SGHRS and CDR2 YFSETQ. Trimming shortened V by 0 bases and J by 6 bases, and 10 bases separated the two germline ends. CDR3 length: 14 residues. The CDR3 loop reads CASSLAGLGNEQFF. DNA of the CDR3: TGCGCCAGCAGCTTGGCAGGATTAGGCAATGAGCAGTTCTTC.

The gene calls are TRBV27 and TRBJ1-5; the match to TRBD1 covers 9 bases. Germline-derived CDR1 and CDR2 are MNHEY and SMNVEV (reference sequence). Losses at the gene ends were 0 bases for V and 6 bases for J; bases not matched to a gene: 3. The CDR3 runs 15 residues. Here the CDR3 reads CASSLSGQGPQPQHF. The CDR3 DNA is TGTGCCAGCAGTTTATCAGGACAGGGGCCTCAGCCCCAGCATTTT.

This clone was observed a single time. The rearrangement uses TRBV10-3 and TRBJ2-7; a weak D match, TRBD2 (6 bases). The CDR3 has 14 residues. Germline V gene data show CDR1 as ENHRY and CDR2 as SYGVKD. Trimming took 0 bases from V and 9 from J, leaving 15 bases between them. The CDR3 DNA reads TGTGCCATCAGTGAGTCTGGAGGGCGGAGGGCGCAGTACTTC. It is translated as CAISESGGRRAQYF.

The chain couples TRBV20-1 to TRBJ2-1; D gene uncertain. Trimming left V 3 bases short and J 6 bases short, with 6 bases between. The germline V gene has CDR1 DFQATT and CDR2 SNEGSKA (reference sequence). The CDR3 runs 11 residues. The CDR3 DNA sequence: TGCAGTGCTAGTTTCTCCAATGAGCAGTTCTTC. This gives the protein CSASFSNEQFF.

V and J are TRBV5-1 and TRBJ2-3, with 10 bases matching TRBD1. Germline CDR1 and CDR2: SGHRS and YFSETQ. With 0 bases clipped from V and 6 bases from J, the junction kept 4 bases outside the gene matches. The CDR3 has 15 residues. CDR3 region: CASSLGQGAADTQYF. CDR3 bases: TGCGCCAGCAGCTTGGGACAGGGGGCAGCGGATACGCAGTATTTT.

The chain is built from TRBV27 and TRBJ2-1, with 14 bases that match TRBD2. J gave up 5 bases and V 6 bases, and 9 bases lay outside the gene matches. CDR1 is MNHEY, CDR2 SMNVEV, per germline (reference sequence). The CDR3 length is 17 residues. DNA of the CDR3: TGTGCCAGCAGCCCGGGACTAGCGGGAGTCGGCGACAATGAGCAGTTCTTC. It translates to CASSPGLAGVGDNEQFF.

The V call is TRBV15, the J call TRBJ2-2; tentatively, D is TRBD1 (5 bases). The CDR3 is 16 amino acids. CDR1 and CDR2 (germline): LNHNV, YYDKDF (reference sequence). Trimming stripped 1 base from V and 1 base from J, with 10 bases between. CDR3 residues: CATSRGQGVNTGELFF. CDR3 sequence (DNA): TGTGCCACCAGCAGAGGGCAAGGGGTGAACACCGGGGAGCTGTTTTTT. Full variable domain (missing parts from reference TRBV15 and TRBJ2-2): DAMVIQNPRYQVTQFGKPVTLSCSQTLNHNVMYWYQQKSSQAPKLLFHYYDKDFNNEADTPDNFQSRRPNTSFCFLDIRSPGLGDTAMYLCATSRGQGVNTGELFFGEGSRLTVL.

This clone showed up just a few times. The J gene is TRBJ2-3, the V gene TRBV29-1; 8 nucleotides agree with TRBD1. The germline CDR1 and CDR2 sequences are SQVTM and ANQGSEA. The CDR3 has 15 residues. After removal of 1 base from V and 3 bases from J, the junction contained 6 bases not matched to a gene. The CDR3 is CSVEATGVGTDTQYF. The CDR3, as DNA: TGCAGCGTTGAAGCGACAGGGGTGGGAACAGATACGCAGTATTTT.